This passage covers 10 T cell receptor beta chains from one sample sequenced in a study of blood T cell repertoires in COVID-19. The repertoire was sequenced with immunoSEQ multiplex PCR; TCRdb's copy has only in-frame clones and lacks some. The sample holds more than 250,000 clones, about 90% seen once. Sample: PBMCs or T cells enriched from blood (not recorded which). These receptor sequences come from a young woman with acute COVID-19.

J is TRBJ1-2 and V is TRBV2; 8 bases map to TRBD1. J lost 3 bases, V lost 4 bases, and 13 bases had no gene match. Looked up from germline, CDR1 is SNHLY and CDR2 is FYNNEI. CDR3 length equals 17 residues. CDR3 in amino acids: CASSGQGILTDDYGYTF. The DNA of the CDR3 is TGTGCCAGCAGTGGACAGGGGATTTTAACCGACGACTATGGCTACACCTTC.

The CDR3 protein is CASSLKRDSKNIQYF. CDR3 sequence (DNA): TGTGCCAGCAGTTTAAAACGGGACAGCAAAAACATTCAGTACTTC. The chain uses TRBV27 and TRBJ2-4, with 7 bases that match TRBD1. Looked up from germline, CDR1 is MNHEY and CDR2 is SMNVEV (reference sequence). The CDR3 is 15 residues long. Trimming removed 2 bases from V and 3 bases from J; junction bases left unmatched: 4.

J is TRBJ2-7 and V is TRBV4-3; perhaps TRBD2 as D (5 bases). CDR1 is LGHNA, CDR2 YSLEER, per germline. Trimming took off 1 base at V and 0 bases at J, with 7 bases between the two ends. The CDR3 loop spans 14 amino acids. Here the CDR3 DNA reads TGCGCCAGCAGCCAAGGGACTGCCTCCTACGAGCAGTACTTC. Amino acids: CASSQGTASYEQYF.

The chain uses TRBV7-7 and TRBJ2-5; 9 nucleotides line up with TRBD1. The CDR3 is 15 residues long. Trimming removed 5 bases from V and 6 bases from J; junction bases left unmatched: 10. Germline loops: CDR1 SSHAT, CDR2 FNYEAQ (reference sequence). CDR3 sequence reads: CASSPRTGDVQTQYF. CDR3 sequence (DNA): TGTGCCAGCAGCCCGCGGACAGGGGACGTGCAGACCCAGTACTTC.

V and J are TRBV7-9 and TRBJ2-2; 7 bases agree with TRBD1. Germline CDR1 SEHNR, CDR2 FQNEAQ (reference sequence). This CDR3 region has 17 residues. Losses at the gene ends were 0 bases for V and 4 bases for J; bases not matched to a gene: 8. CDR3: CASSLAVGQPSTGELFF. As DNA, the CDR3 is TGTGCCAGCAGCTTAGCGGTGGGACAGCCAAGCACCGGGGAGCTGTTTTTT.

There are a few counts of this clone. This rearrangement joins TRBV28 to TRBJ2-7; D perhaps matches TRBD2 (6 bases). V was trimmed by 6 bases and J by 2 bases, leaving 17 bases between them. Germline V gives CDR1 MDHEN, CDR2 SYDVKM. CDR3 size: 15 residues. The CDR3 region is CASSPGGPVTYEQYF. Here the CDR3 DNA reads TGTGCCAGCAGCCCCGGGGGTCCGGTAACCTACGAGCAGTACTTC.

The V and J genes are TRBV25-1 and TRBJ2-1, with 8 bases identical to TRBD2. The CDR3 is 16 amino acids. Per germline, CDR1 MGHDK and CDR2 SYGVNS. V trimming: 2 bases; J trimming: 1 base; junction bases outside the gene matches: 4. The CDR3 DNA reads as TGTGCCAGCAGTGAAACGCAGCGGGAGTCCTACAATGAGCAGTTCTTC. Its protein product is CASSETQRESYNEQFF.

CDR3 DNA: TGTGCCAGCAGTTCAGGGGGTCCCTACGAGCAGTACTTC. This codes for CASSSGGPYEQYF. This chain links TRBV12-3 or TRBV12-4 with TRBJ2-7, with 7 positions matching TRBD1. The CDR3 contains 13 residues. V lost 4 bases to trimming and J lost 2 bases; unmatched junction nucleotides: 2.

The chain couples TRBV9 to TRBJ1-3; maybe TRBD1 (6 bases). The CDR3 runs to 16 residues. Germline V gives CDR1 SGDLS, CDR2 YYNGEE. The ends were cut back, 7 bases at V and 0 bases at J, with 17 bases in the middle. CDR3 sequence reads: CASARTAKPSGNTIYF. CDR3 DNA sequence: TGTGCCAGCGCGCGGACAGCCAAACCCTCTGGAAACACCATATATTTT.

This chain uses TRBV5-1 with TRBJ1-5, with 9 bases matching TRBD1. J lost 7 bases, V lost 4 bases, and 6 bases had no gene match. CDR1 is SGHRS and CDR2 is YFSETQ in the germline V gene. The CDR3 runs to 14 residues. CDR3 bases: TGCGCCAGCAGCCCGGGACAGGGAATACAGCCCCAGCATTTT. This encodes CASSPGQGIQPQHF. The full variable domain, with the rest looked up from reference TRBV5-1 and TRBJ1-5, is KAGVTQTPRYLIKTRGQQVTLSCSPISGHRSVSWYQQTPGQGLQFLFEYFSETQRNKGNFPGRFSGRQFSNSRSEMNVSTLELGDSALYLCASSPGQGIQPQHFGDGTRLSIL.